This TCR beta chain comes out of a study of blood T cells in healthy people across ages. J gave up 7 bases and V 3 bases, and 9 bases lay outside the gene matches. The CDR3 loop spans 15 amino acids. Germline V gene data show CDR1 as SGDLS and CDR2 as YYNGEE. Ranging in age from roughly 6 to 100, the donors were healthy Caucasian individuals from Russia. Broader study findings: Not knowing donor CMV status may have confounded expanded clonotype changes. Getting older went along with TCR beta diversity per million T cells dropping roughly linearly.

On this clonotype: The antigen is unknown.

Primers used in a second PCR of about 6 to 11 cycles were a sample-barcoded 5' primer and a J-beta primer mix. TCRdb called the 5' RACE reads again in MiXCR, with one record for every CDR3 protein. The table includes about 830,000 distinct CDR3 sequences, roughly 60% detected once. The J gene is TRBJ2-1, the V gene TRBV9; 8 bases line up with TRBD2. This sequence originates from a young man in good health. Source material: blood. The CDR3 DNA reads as TGTGCCAGCAGCGCTACGGGACTAGACTATAATGAGCAGTTCTTC. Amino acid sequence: CASSATGLDYNEQFF.